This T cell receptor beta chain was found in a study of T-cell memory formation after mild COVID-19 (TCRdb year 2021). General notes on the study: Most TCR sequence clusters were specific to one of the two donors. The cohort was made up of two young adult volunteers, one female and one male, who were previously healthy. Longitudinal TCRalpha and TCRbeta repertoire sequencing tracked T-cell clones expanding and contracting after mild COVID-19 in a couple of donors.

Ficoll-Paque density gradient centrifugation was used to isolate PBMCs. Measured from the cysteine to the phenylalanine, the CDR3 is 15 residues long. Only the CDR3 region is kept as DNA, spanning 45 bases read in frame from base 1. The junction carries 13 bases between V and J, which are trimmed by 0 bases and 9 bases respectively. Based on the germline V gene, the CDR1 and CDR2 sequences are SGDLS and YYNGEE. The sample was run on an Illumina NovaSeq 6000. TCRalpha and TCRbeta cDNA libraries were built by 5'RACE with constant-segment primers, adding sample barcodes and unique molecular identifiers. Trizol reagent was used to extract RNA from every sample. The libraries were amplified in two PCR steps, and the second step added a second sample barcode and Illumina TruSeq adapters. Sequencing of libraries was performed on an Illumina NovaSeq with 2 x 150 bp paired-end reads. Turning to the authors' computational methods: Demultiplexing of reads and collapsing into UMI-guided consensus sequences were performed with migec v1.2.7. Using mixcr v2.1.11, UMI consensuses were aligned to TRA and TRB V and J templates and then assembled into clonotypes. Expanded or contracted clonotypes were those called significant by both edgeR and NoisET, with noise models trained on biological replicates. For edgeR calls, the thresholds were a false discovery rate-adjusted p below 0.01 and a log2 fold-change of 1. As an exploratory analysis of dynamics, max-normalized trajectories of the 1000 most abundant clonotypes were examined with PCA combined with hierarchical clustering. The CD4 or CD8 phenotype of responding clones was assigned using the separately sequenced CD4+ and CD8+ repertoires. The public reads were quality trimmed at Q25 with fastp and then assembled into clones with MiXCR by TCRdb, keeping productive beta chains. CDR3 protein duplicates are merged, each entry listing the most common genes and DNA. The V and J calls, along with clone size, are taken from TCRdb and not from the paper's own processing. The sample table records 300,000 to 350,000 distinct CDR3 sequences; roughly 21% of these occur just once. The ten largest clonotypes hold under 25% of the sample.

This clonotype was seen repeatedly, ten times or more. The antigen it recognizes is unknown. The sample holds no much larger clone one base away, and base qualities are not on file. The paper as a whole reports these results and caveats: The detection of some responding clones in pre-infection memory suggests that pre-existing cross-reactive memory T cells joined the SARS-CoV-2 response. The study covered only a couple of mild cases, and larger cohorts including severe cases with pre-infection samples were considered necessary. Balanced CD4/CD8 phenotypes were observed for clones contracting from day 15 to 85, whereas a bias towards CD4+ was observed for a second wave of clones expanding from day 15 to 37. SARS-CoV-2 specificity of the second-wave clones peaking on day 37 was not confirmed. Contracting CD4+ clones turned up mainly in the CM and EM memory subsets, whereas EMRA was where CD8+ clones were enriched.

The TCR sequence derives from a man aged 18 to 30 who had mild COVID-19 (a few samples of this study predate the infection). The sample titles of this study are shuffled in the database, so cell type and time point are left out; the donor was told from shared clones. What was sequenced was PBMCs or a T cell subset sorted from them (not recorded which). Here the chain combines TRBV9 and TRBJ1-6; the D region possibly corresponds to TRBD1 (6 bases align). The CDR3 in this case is CASSVAYRETSPLHF. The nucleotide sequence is TGTGCCAGCAGCGTAGCGTACAGGGAGACTTCACCCCTCCACTTT.